The 23 T cell receptor beta chains listed next were all sequenced from one sample in a study of tumor-infiltrating lymphocytes in primary liver carcinoma. Both blood RNA, taken from unsorted whole blood, and germline DNA were extracted. With around 490 ng total RNA as template and a constant-region primer, TCR beta cDNA was made. What produced the TCR beta libraries was three nested multiplex PCR rounds using slightly modified ARM-PCR. Use of TRBV1-TRBV30 forward primers with a C-beta reverse primer characterized the first two PCR rounds, which lasted 10 cycles each. TCRdb re-called the multiplex PCR reads with MiXCR, one entry per CDR3 protein. The sample lists about 180,000 distinct CDR3 sequences; 50% to 75% were seen once. The sequencing sample was made of peripheral blood. The receptors originated from a man in his forties with primary liver carcinoma and hepatitis B virus infection.

Details on this clonotype: Just one base apart from a much larger clone, this may be a read error. This rearrangement joins TRBV4-1 to TRBJ1-2; the D is unclear. The V and J ends lost 0 bases and 3 bases respectively, with 14 bases between them. The germline V gene encodes CDR1 MGHRA and CDR2 YSYEKL. The CDR3 runs to 16 residues. The CDR3: CASSQDRVEEDYGYTF. Written as DNA, the CDR3 is TGCGCCAGCAGCCAAGATAGAGTGGAGGAGGACTATGGCTACACCTTC.

Regarding this clonotype: Lacking the conserved final phenylalanine or tryptophan, this CDR3 likely reflects a read error. The limits of the CDR3 on the DNA are not certain, so only TCRdb's listed CDR3 is given. The chain has TRBV6-2 or TRBV6-3 and TRBJ1-2; the table's D call of TRBD1 was not tested on the DNA. The CDR3 length is 8 residues, termini included. Per germline, CDR1 MNHEY and CDR2 SVGEGT. Here the CDR3 reads CAVRGGPL.

The chain employs TRBV10-2 and TRBJ2-7, with a possible D match to TRBD2 (6 bases). The germline CDR1 and CDR2 sequences are WSHSY and SAAADI. V shed 10 bases and J shed 0 bases, with 13 bases lying between them. CDR3 length equals 13 residues. This CDR3 reads CATMAGSSYEQYF. For the CDR3, the DNA is TGCGCCACCATGGCGGGGAGCTCCTACGAGCAGTACTTC.

This clonotype was counted many times. CDR3 protein: CASSSRLDNEQFF. CDR3 DNA: TGTGCCAGCAGCTCAAGACTAGACAATGAGCAGTTCTTC. The chain couples TRBV11-2 to TRBJ2-1; D is possibly TRBD2 (6 bases). This CDR3 spans 13 amino acids. The V end lost 4 bases, the J end lost 5 bases, and 9 bases lay between the germline ends. CDR1 is SGHAT, CDR2 FQNNGV, per germline. Full variable domain (missing parts from reference TRBV11-2 and TRBJ2-1): EAGVAQSPRYKIIEKRQSVAFWCNPISGHATLYWYQQILGQGPKLLIQFQNNGVVDDSQLPKDRFSAERLKGVDSTLKIQPAKLEDSAVYLCASSSRLDNEQFFGPGTRLTVL.

V gene TRBV10-3 combines with J gene TRBJ1-5, with TRBD1 matching over 11 bases. Per germline, CDR1 ENHRY and CDR2 SYGVKD. Trimming cost V 2 bases and J 7 bases; bases outside gene matches: 13. The length of the CDR3 is 18 residues. The CDR3 DNA reads as TGTGCCATCAGTGAGAGGGGGGGGACAGGGGGGTCAAACCAGCCCCAGCATTTT. Protein product: CAISERGGTGGSNQPQHF.

This chain uses TRBV4-1 with TRBJ2-7; TRBD1 agrees at 9 bases. The CDR3 length is 16 residues. The trim removed 4 bases at V and 6 bases at J, leaving 13 bases unmatched. Germline V gene lookup returns CDR1 MGHRA and CDR2 YSYEKL. CDR3 sequence reads: CASSPRGVQGACEQYF. Here the CDR3 DNA reads TGCGCCAGCAGCCCACGAGGCGTACAGGGGGCCTGCGAGCAGTACTTC.

In regard to this clonotype: This could be a read error, since a much larger clone is one nucleotide away. V is TRBV12-3 or TRBV12-4 and J is TRBJ2-7; D not certain. Trimming left V 6 bases short and J 8 bases short, with 20 bases between. The CDR3 sequence is 14 residues long. The CDR3 loop is CASSLNVGSYKQYF. The CDR3 nucleotides are TGTGCCAGCAGCCTCAATGTGGGATCGTACAAGCAGTACTTC.

Of note for this clonotype: Without the conserved terminal phenylalanine or tryptophan, this CDR3 likely stems from a read error. The rearrangement uses TRBV11-2 and TRBJ2-7; tentatively, D is TRBD2 (6 bases). CDR3 length: 14 amino acids. In germline, CDR1 is SGHAT, CDR2 FQNNGV. The CDR3 region is CTSSPPTRGFEQYY. The CDR3 nucleotides are TGTACCAGCAGCCCCCCGACCCGGGGGTTCGAGCAGTACTAT.

With respect to this clonotype: The junction departs from germline at one end; a sequencing error may be responsible. V is TRBV6-6 and J is TRBJ2-1; 8 bases fit TRBD2. The CDR3 runs to 15 residues. The V gene's germline CDR1 is MNHNY and CDR2 SVGAGI (reference sequence). CDR3 in DNA: TGCGCCAGCAGTTACTCCCAGCGGGAGACCAATGAGCAGTTCTTC. It specifies CASSYSQRETNEQFF.

As to this clonotype: A junction boundary mismatches the germline segment, possibly from a read error. The chain has TRBV12-3 or TRBV12-4 and TRBJ2-1; possible D gene TRBD2, 5 bases. The CDR3 spans 13 residues. The CDR3 here is CDSSFLADNEQFF. DNA of the CDR3: TGTGACAGCAGTTTCCTAGCCGACAATGAGCAGTTCTTC.

As for this clonotype: The conserved phenylalanine or tryptophan normally closing the CDR3 is absent here, so this likely arose from a read error. The J gene is TRBJ2-1, the V gene TRBV6-1; the D is unclear. CDR1 is MNHNS, CDR2 SASEGT, per germline. The CDR3 is 13 amino acids. Trimming took off 2 bases at V and 8 bases at J, with 10 bases between the two ends. As DNA, the CDR3 is TGTGCCAGCAGTGAATCAAAGGGCCATGAGCAGTTCCTC. This translates into CASSESKGHEQFL.

V and J are TRBV11-2 and TRBJ2-3; D is unresolved. This CDR3 is 13 amino acids long. V dropped 5 bases and J dropped 6 bases, with 12 bases sitting between them. Germline V CDR1 and CDR2: SGHAT, FQNNGV. As DNA, the CDR3 is TGTGCCAGCAGCACTCCCGAGCAGGATACGCAGTATTTT. Its protein is CASSTPEQDTQYF.

The table lists this clonotype with a few counts. The V gene is TRBV7-9, the J gene TRBJ2-6, with D uncertain. Trimming stripped 5 bases from V and 6 bases from J, with 11 bases between. The length of the CDR3 is 14 residues. Germline loops: CDR1 SEHNR, CDR2 FQNEAQ (reference sequence). The CDR3 sequence is CASSLGSEANVLTF. For the CDR3, the DNA is TGTGCCAGCAGCCTAGGGTCGGAGGCCAACGTCCTGACTTTC.

In the case of this clonotype: One end of the junction fails to match germline, which may point to a read error. The chain carries TRBV6-5 and TRBJ2-1; 11 nucleotides align to TRBD2. The CDR3 has 15 amino acids. CDR1 is MNHEY, CDR2 SVGAGI, per germline. The DNA for the CDR3 is TGTGTCAGCAGTGCCGGACTAGCGGGCGGCAATGAGCAGTTCTTC. It specifies CVSSAGLAGGNEQFF.

This clonotype was counted a few times. The chain uses TRBV6-1 and TRBJ2-7, with D possibly being TRBD1 (6 bases). This CDR3 has 14 amino acids. The germline CDR1 and CDR2 sequences are MNHNS and SASEGT. The V end lost 6 bases, the J end lost 3 bases, and 15 bases lay between the germline ends. In DNA form, the CDR3 reads TGTGCCAGCAGGGCCAGGGGCGAGAGCTACGAGCAGTACTTC. Its translation is CASRARGESYEQYF.

The V gene is TRBV12-3 or TRBV12-4, the J gene TRBJ1-5; D unclear. Trimming stripped 9 bases from V and 5 bases from J, with 8 bases between. The CDR3 consists of 11 residues. CDR3 loop: CASGSDQPQHF. The CDR3 DNA follows: TGTGCCAGTGGGTCTGATCAGCCCCAGCATTTT.

With respect to this clonotype: At one end the junction does not follow the germline gene, possibly because of a read error. The gene calls are TRBV11-2 and TRBJ2-1; 7 bases line up with TRBD2. CDR3 length: 14 amino acids. Germline V gene sequence: CDR1 SGHAT, CDR2 FQNNGV. CDR3 residues: CVSSIAGLGDEQFF. The CDR3 DNA reads TGTGTCAGCAGCATAGCCGGACTAGGCGATGAGCAGTTCTTC.

The sample holds one count of this clonotype. The DNA for the CDR3 is TGTGCCAGCATTCCCAGGGGGCAGTCGAAAAATTCACCCCTCCACTTT. Amino acid sequence: CASIPRGQSKNSPLHF. J is TRBJ1-6 and V is TRBV6-1, with 8 bases that match TRBD1. Germline CDR1 is MNHNS and CDR2 is SASEGT. The CDR3 covers 16 residues. Trimming removed 7 bases from V and 7 bases from J; junction bases left unmatched: 12.

This clonotype was seen repeatedly, ten times or more. The rearrangement uses TRBV6-5 and TRBJ2-1, with D possibly TRBD2 on 5 matching bases. The germline CDR1 and CDR2 sequences are MNHEY and SVGAGI. Trimming pared 6 bases from V and 0 bases from J, leaving 12 bases between. CDR3 length: 15 amino acids. CDR3 residues: CASSARESSYNEQFF. For the CDR3, the DNA is TGTGCCAGCAGCGCGAGGGAGAGCTCCTACAATGAGCAGTTCTTC.

The J gene is TRBJ2-1, the V gene TRBV19; no definite D call. CDR3 length: 11 residues. V gave up 1 base and J gave up 10 bases, with 5 bases separating them. Germline V CDR1 and CDR2: LNHDA, SQIVND (reference sequence). CDR3 DNA sequence: TGTGCCAGTAGTATAGTAGGGGAGCAGTTCTTC. Its translation is CASSIVGEQFF.

Notes on this clonotype: It may be a read error: a sequence one base away is much more abundant. V is TRBV4-1 and J is TRBJ2-7, with TRBD2 identical over 10 bases. Germline CDR1 MGHRA, CDR2 YSYEKL. This CDR3 is built from 14 residues. CDR3 bases: TGTGCCAGCAGCCAAGATGGGACTAGCGACGAGAAGTACTTC. Encoded protein: CASSQDGTSDEKYF.

Concerning this clonotype: A much larger clone lies one base from this, so it may be a read error. The chain employs TRBV11-2 and TRBJ2-5, with a tentative D call TRBD2 (6 bases). From germline, CDR1 is SGHAT and CDR2 FQNNGV. The V end was cut by 4 bases, the J end by 4 bases, with 16 bases between. The CDR3 loop spans 15 amino acids. The CDR3 nucleotides read TGTGCCAGCAGCTCAGGGCAAAGGAGGGTAGAGACCCAGTACTTC. As protein: CASSSGQRRVETQYF.

The count of this clonotype is one. A much more abundant neighbour one base away suggests this may be a read error. The CDR3 loop is CASRQENTEAFF. CDR3 coding DNA: TGTGCCAGCAGACAGGAGAACACTGAAGCTTTCTTT. This chain uses TRBV5-4 with TRBJ1-1; perhaps TRBD1 as D (5 bases). Trimming left V 5 bases short and J 1 base short, with 6 bases between. The CDR3 covers 12 residues. In germline, CDR1 is SGHNT, CDR2 YYREEE (reference sequence). The full variable domain, with the rest looked up from reference TRBV5-4 and TRBJ1-1, is ETGVTQSPTHLIKTRGQQVTLRCSSQSGHNTVSWYQQALGQGPQFIFQYYREEENGRGNFPPRFSGLQFPNYSSELNVNALELDDSALYLCASRQENTEAFFGQGTRLTVV.